A selection of T cell receptor beta chains follows, all from one sample in a study of blood T cell repertoires in COVID-19. Clones were read by immunoSEQ multiplex PCR, and TCRdb kept only the in-frame ones, dropping some. The data show just over 250,000 clones, about nine tenths seen once. Sequenced input: peripheral blood. The origin of the receptors is a man in his sixties who had recovered from COVID-19. The CDR3 runs from the conserved cysteine through the conserved F or W. Fields, in order: V gene, clone size, J gene, D gene, CDR3 protein, CDR3 DNA. The D gene is left open where the match is weak. A row's size may be missing; if present it is once, few, many or a size class.

>TRBV20-1|.|TRBJ2-5|.
CSASLPRAGVQETQYF
TGCAGTGCTAGTCTCCCCCGGGCAGGGGTTCAAGAGACCCAGTACTTC
>TRBV6-2/TRBV6-3|.|TRBJ1-1|.
CASSTGGNTEAFF
TGTGCCAGCAGTACCGGGGGGAACACTGAAGCTTTCTTT
>TRBV6-1|.|TRBJ1-4|TRBD1
CASSTGGADEKLFF
TGTGCCAGCAGCACAGGGGGCGCGGATGAAAAACTGTTTTTT
>TRBV7-8|.|TRBJ1-2|.
CASSLALAANYGYTF
TGTGCCAGCAGCTTAGCGCTTGCAGCTAACTATGGCTACACCTTC
>TRBV9|once|TRBJ2-4|.
CASSVGRNPNIQYF
TGTGCCAGCAGCGTCGGCAGGAACCCAAACATTCAGTACTTC
>TRBV2|.|TRBJ1-4|TRBD1
CASSPTGVTNEKLFF
TGTGCCAGCAGTCCGACAGGGGTGACTAATGAAAAACTGTTTTTT
>TRBV6-2/TRBV6-3|.|TRBJ1-6|.
CASTPAAGNSPLHF
TGTGCCAGCACCCCGGCAGCCGGGAATTCACCCCTCCACTTT
>TRBV27|.|TRBJ1-3|TRBD1
CASRPGQGVWNTIYF
TGTGCCAGCAGGCCGGGACAGGGGGTGTGGAACACCATATATTTT
>TRBV6-2/TRBV6-3|.|TRBJ1-5|TRBD1
CASSLGQGNQPQHF
TGTGCCAGCAGTTTAGGACAGGGCAATCAGCCCCAGCATTTT
>TRBV5-4|.|TRBJ2-7|TRBD2
CASSATSGTDYEQYF
TGTGCCAGCAGCGCGACTAGCGGGACGGACTACGAGCAGTACTTC
>TRBV5-6|.|TRBJ2-5|TRBD2
CASSLRAGVVETQYF
TGTGCCAGCAGCTTGCGAGCGGGGGTAGTGGAGACCCAGTACTTC
>TRBV30|.|TRBJ2-7|TRBD1
CAWSVQPGQGARYEQYF
TGTGCCTGGAGTGTACAGCCGGGACAGGGGGCCCGCTACGAGCAGTACTTC
>TRBV27|.|TRBJ1-2|.
CASSLWGRSGDGYTF
TGTGCCAGCAGTCTGTGGGGGAGGTCGGGCGATGGCTACACCTTC
>TRBV28|few|TRBJ1-2|TRBD1
CASGQGWVGGYTF
TGTGCCAGCGGACAGGGGTGGGTAGGTGGCTACACCTTC
>TRBV9|.|TRBJ1-6|.
CASSVDGFSPLHF
TGTGCCAGCAGCGTAGACGGGTTTTCACCCCTCCACTTT
>TRBV5-5|.|TRBJ1-4|.
CASSLEGEGEKLFF
TGTGCCAGCAGCTTGGAAGGGGAGGGTGAAAAACTGTTTTTT
>TRBV27|.|TRBJ2-2|.
CASSLRCANTGELFF
TGTGCCAGCAGCTTGAGGTGCGCGAACACCGGGGAGCTGTTTTTT
>TRBV7-9|.|TRBJ2-4|TRBD2
CASSSGGAKNIQYF
TGTGCCAGCAGCTCGGGAGGAGCCAAAAACATTCAGTACTTC
>TRBV27|.|TRBJ1-2|.
CASSSTGFYGYTF
TGTGCCAGCAGTTCGACAGGTTTCTATGGCTACACCTTC
>TRBV3-1/TRBV3-2|.|TRBJ1-2|TRBD1
CASSLDRAPGYGYTF
TGTGCCAGCAGCCTCGACAGGGCCCCTGGCTATGGCTACACCTTC
>TRBV6-5|once|TRBJ1-2|TRBD1
CASRRPGQQYGYTF
TGTGCCAGCAGGCGACCGGGACAGCAATATGGCTACACCTTC
>TRBV30|.|TRBJ2-1|TRBD2
CAWSVQRTSGGVDEQFF
TGTGCCTGGAGTGTACAGCGGACTAGCGGGGGGGTGGATGAGCAGTTCTTC
>TRBV12-5|.|TRBJ2-1|TRBD2
CASGRLAGGSSYNEQFF
TGTGCTAGTGGTAGACTAGCGGGGGGCAGCTCCTACAATGAGCAGTTCTTC
>TRBV6-1|many|TRBJ2-7|TRBD2
CASSDGVTGGILSSLYEQYF
TGTGCCAGCAGTGACGGGGTTACGGGGGGTATCCTATCGAGCCTATACGAGCAGTACTTC
>TRBV10-1|.|TRBJ2-2|.
CASSESITGKAGELFF
TGCGCCAGCAGTGAGTCGATAACGGGGAAGGCCGGGGAGCTGTTTTTT
>TRBV25-1|.|TRBJ2-7|.
CASSPQVGDEQYF
TGTGCCAGCAGTCCCCAGGTTGGCGACGAGCAGTACTTC
>TRBV11-1|.|TRBJ1-3|.
CASSADMDLHF
TGTGCCAGCAGCGCAGACATGGATTTACATTTT
>TRBV19|.|TRBJ1-4|.
CASAGDPNEKLFF
TGTGCCAGTGCAGGGGATCCTAATGAAAAACTGTTTTTT
>TRBV6-5|.|TRBJ2-1|.
CASSYPGGQSYNEQFF
TGTGCCAGCAGTTATCCGGGGGGCCAATCCTACAATGAGCAGTTCTTC
>TRBV18|.|TRBJ1-3|TRBD1
CASSSGQGGSGNTIYF
TGTGCCAGCTCGTCTGGACAGGGCGGCTCTGGAAACACCATATATTTT
>TRBV11-2|.|TRBJ1-2|.
CASSAGEGPTWNYGYTF
TGTGCCAGCAGCGCTGGGGAGGGACCTACTTGGAACTATGGCTACACCTTC
>TRBV5-6|.|TRBJ2-2|.
CASSLGLVLHEELFF
TGTGCCAGCAGCTTGGGACTCGTCCTCCACGAGGAGCTGTTTTTT
>TRBV6-5|few|TRBJ2-1|.
CASSYTRSGNEQFF
TGTGCCAGCAGTTACACACGGTCAGGTAATGAGCAGTTCTTC
>TRBV3-1/TRBV3-2|.|TRBJ2-2|.
CASSQGTNSGELFF
TGTGCCAGCAGCCAAGGGACTAACAGCGGGGAGCTGTTTTTT
>TRBV6-5|.|TRBJ1-6|TRBD1
CASSYEGQRNSPLHF
TGTGCCAGCAGTTACGAGGGACAGCGTAATTCACCCCTCCACTTT
>TRBV5-6|.|TRBJ1-2|TRBD1
CASSLGTGLTPNYGYTF
TGTGCCAGCAGCTTGGGGACAGGACTAACCCCTAACTATGGCTACACCTTC
>TRBV6-4|.|TRBJ2-2|.
CASSVEQANTGELFF
TGTGCCAGCAGTGTGGAACAGGCTAACACCGGGGAGCTGTTTTTT
>TRBV6-5|.|TRBJ1-5|.
CASSYSGGQQPQHF
TGTGCCAGCAGTTACTCGGGGGGTCAACAGCCCCAGCATTTT
>TRBV6-6|.|TRBJ1-1|.
CASSKMNTEAFF
TGTGCCAGCAGCAAAATGAACACTGAAGCTTTCTTT
>TRBV19|.|TRBJ1-5|TRBD1
CASSVTGASNQPQHF
TGTGCCAGTAGTGTGACAGGGGCGAGCAATCAGCCCCAGCATTTT
>TRBV7-2|.|TRBJ2-1|.
CASSLVVLGGVFYNEQFF
TGTGCCAGCAGCTTAGTGGTTTTGGGCGGGGTCTTCTACAATGAGCAGTTCTTC
>TRBV10-3|many|TRBJ1-1|.
CAISESEGYTEAFF
TGTGCCATCAGTGAGTCAGAGGGCTACACTGAAGCTTTCTTT
>TRBV18|.|TRBJ1-1|.
CASSPVGRENTEAFF
TGTGCCAGCTCACCAGTTGGCAGGGAGAACACTGAAGCTTTCTTT
>TRBV11-2|.|TRBJ2-5|.
CASSPQGEETQYF
TGTGCCAGCAGCCCACAGGGCGAAGAGACCCAGTACTTC
>TRBV28|.|TRBJ1-2|.
CASSSPLVYGYTF
TGTGCCAGCAGTTCCCCCCTCGTCTATGGCTACACCTTC
>TRBV12-5|.|TRBJ1-5|.
CASGRDSNQPQHF
TGTGCTAGTGGCAGGGATAGCAATCAGCCCCAGCATTTT
>TRBV28|.|TRBJ1-5|.
CASITVGQPQHF
TGTGCCAGCATCACGGTCGGTCAGCCCCAGCATTTT
>TRBV5-6|.|TRBJ1-6|.
CASSLTGSPLHF
TGTGCCAGCAGCTTGACAGGTTCACCCCTCCACTTT